The T cell receptor beta chain under discussion was sequenced for a study of cytomegalovirus exposure and HLA in healthy donors. Study context: The study's early data release held 80 million to 95 million unique TCRs from HLA-typed donors.

A note on this clone: Its antigen is as yet unknown.

Findings of the study overall: Reports credit the classifier with highly specific, highly sensitive diagnosis of cytomegalovirus status. Rarity characterized most TCR sequences, yet some public TCRs appeared in many donors. In vitro testing confirmed a few CMV-associated chains as specific for CMV antigens.

The PCR contained 60 Vbeta and 13 Jbeta primers. Assay used: immunoSEQ multiplex PCR; TCRdb lists only in-frame clones, some missing. The sample holds roughly 67,000 clones, around 80% seen once. V shed 5 bases and J 0 bases; nucleotides not matched to a gene: 13. Germline V gene data show CDR1 as LNHDA and CDR2 as SQIVND (reference sequence). This CDR3 contains 19 residues. The clonotype was recovered from a man between 40 and 49 years old in good health and CMV-seronegative. This rearrangement joins TRBV19 to TRBJ1-6, with 7 nucleotides matching TRBD1. Material: PBMCs. CDR3 loop: CASSPPHGTASSYNSPLHF. The CDR3 DNA reads TGTGCCAGTAGTCCACCCCACGGGACAGCGAGCTCCTATAATTCACCCCTCCACTTT. The full variable domain, rest sourced from reference TRBV19 and TRBJ1-6, is DGGITQSPKYLFRKEGQNVTLSCEQNLNHDAMYWYRQDPGQGLRLIYYSQIVNDFQKGDIAEGYSVSREKKESFPLTVTSAQKNPTAFYLCASSPPHGTASSYNSPLHFGNGTRLTVT.